This T cell receptor beta chain originates from a study of T cell responses to AZD1222 COVID-19 vaccine. Study background: Doses given second, at about 4 or about 12 weeks, were pooled. Study results and caveats: Donors, mostly white British, included more females; clonal diversity was possibly underestimated. Nearly half of spike-specific TCRs reportedly target unmutated variant regions.

This clone was seen more than once but under ten times. The target antigen is unknown. The V end lost 4 bases, the J end lost 5 bases, and 13 bases lay between the germline ends. Germline CDR1 SQVTM, CDR2 ANQGSEA. CDR3 length equals 13 residues. Libraries were prepared by immunoSEQ multiplex PCR; TCRdb keeps only in-frame clonotypes and omits some of them. The profile covers over 150,000 clones, with over 80% appearing a single time and around 5.8% taken by the ten largest. The sequences come from peripheral blood, collected on day 0 of AZD1222 vaccination. The genes are TRBV29-1 and TRBJ2-3; the D gene is possibly TRBD1 (6 bases). The TCR sequence derives from an adult in good health. CDR3 sequence (DNA): TGCAGCGTTGTGTCAGGGGCTCAAGATACGCAGTATTTT. It yields the protein CSVVSGAQDTQYF.